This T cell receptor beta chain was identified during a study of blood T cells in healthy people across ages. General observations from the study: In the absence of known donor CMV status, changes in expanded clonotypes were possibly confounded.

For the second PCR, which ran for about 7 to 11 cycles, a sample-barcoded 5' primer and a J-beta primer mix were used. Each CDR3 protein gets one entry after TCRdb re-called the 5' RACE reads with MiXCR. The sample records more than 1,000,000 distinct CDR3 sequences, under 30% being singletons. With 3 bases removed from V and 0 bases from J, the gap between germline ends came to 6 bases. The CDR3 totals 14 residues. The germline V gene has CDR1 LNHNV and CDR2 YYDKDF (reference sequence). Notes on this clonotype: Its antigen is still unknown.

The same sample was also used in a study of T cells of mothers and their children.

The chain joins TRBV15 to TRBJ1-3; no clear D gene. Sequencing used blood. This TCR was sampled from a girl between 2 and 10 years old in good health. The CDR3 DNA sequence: TGTGCCACCAGCAGGGCAGACTCTGGAAACACCATATATTTT. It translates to CATSRADSGNTIYF.